The 27 T cell receptor beta chains below all came from one sample that was sequenced in a study of T cells in localized non-small cell lung cancer. TCRdb's table, derived via immunoSEQ multiplex PCR, lists solely in-frame clones and lacks some. The sample holds 20,000 to 25,000 clones, approximately 90% seen once. The input for sequencing was peripheral blood, taken before any cancer treatment. The source of these receptors is a woman aged 40-75 years with stage I lung adenocarcinoma.

The chain recombines TRBV18 with TRBJ2-7, with unresolved D. Trimming stripped 5 bases from V and 6 bases from J, with 14 bases between. The CDR3 totals 13 residues. Germline lookup yields CDR1 KGHSH and CDR2 LQKENI. CDR3 bases: TGTGCCAGCTCATCCTCCCGCCCCAGCGAGCAGTACTTC. Translation gives CASSSSRPSEQYF. The variable domain in full, completed from reference TRBV18 and TRBJ2-7, reads NAGVMQNPRHLVRRRGQEARLRCSPMKGHSHVYWYRQLPEEGLKFMVYLQKENIIDESGMPKERFSAEFPKEGPSILRIQQVVRGDSAAYFCASSSSRPSEQYFGPGTRLTVT.

CDR3 coding DNA: TGTGCCAGCAGTCGACGGGGGCGAGTTTATGGCTACACCTTC. Its translation is CASSRRGRVYGYTF. The V gene is TRBV28, the J gene TRBJ1-2; D is possibly TRBD1 (6 bases). There are 14 residues in the CDR3. In germline, CDR1 is MDHEN, CDR2 SYDVKM. The ends were cut back, 5 bases at V and 5 bases at J, with 15 bases in the middle.

This clone was counted once. V and J are TRBV28 and TRBJ2-4, with TRBD1 matching over 9 bases. CDR3 length: 13 amino acids. Trimming removed 6 bases from V and 9 bases from J; junction bases left unmatched: 6. The germline gives CDR1 MDHEN, CDR2 SYDVKM. For the CDR3, the DNA is TGTGCCAGCAGCCACGACAGGGGGGCCATTCAGTACTTC. Protein: CASSHDRGAIQYF.

This rearrangement joins TRBV5-1 to TRBJ1-1; 7 bases fit TRBD1. CDR3 length: 14 residues. Germline V gives CDR1 SGHRS, CDR2 YFSETQ. The V segment lost 3 bases and the J segment 5 bases; nucleotides outside the gene matches: 7. CDR3 bases: TGCGCCAGCAGCTCCCAGGGGGGGGAAACTGAAGCTTTCTTT. As protein: CASSSQGGETEAFF.

The chain is built from TRBV30 and TRBJ1-2; D is ambiguous. The length of the CDR3 is 12 residues. CDR1 GTSNPN and CDR2 SVGIG come from the germline V gene (reference sequence). V was clipped by 0 bases and J by 4 bases, with 6 bases between them. CDR3 sequence (DNA): TGTGCCTGGAGTGTATGGTCCTATGGCTACACCTTC. Encoded protein: CAWSVWSYGYTF.

This rearrangement joins TRBV2 to TRBJ1-5, with unresolved D. The CDR3 is 13 residues long. Trimming shortened V by 8 bases and J by 4 bases, and 12 bases separated the two germline ends. The germline V gene has CDR1 SNHLY and CDR2 FYNNEI. The CDR3 region is CASSQTGNQPQHF. The CDR3 coding sequence is TGTGCCAGCTCCCAGACGGGTAATCAGCCCCAGCATTTT.

The chain employs TRBV9 and TRBJ2-2; no firm D call. The CDR3 covers 13 residues. Trimming pared 2 bases from V and 1 base from J, leaving 3 bases between. Germline CDR1 reads SGDLS; CDR2 reads YYNGEE. The CDR3 loop reads CASSVGNTGELFF. DNA for the CDR3: TGTGCCAGCAGCGTCGGGAACACCGGGGAGCTGTTTTTT.

The chain combines TRBV19 with TRBJ1-2, with D uncertain. Between the trimmed V and J ends, which lost 7 bases and 2 bases, there was a span of 17 bases. The CDR3 runs to 15 residues. Germline V gives CDR1 LNHDA, CDR2 SQIVND (reference sequence). The CDR3 sequence is CASKTFEGRNYGYTF. Written as DNA, the CDR3 is TGTGCCAGTAAGACTTTTGAGGGTCGGAACTATGGCTACACCTTC.

This chain uses TRBV6-1 with TRBJ2-3; the match to TRBD2 covers 14 bases. Germline CDR1 and CDR2: MNHNS and SASEGT. The CDR3 has 16 residues. J was trimmed by 9 bases and V by 3 bases; bases with no gene match: 8. CDR3 region: CASSDTRLAGGGTQYF. CDR3 nucleotides: TGTGCCAGCAGTGATACAAGACTAGCGGGAGGGGGAACGCAGTATTTT.

The sample holds a few counts of this clone. This chain connects TRBV6-4 to TRBJ2-2; 8 bases fit TRBD1. V lost 2 bases to trimming and J lost 2 bases; unmatched junction nucleotides: 4. In germline, CDR1 is MRHNA, CDR2 SNTAGT. The CDR3 is 16 residues long. This CDR3 reads CASSDPDRGNTGELFF. The CDR3 nucleotides are TGTGCCAGCAGTGACCCAGACAGGGGAAACACCGGGGAGCTGTTTTTT.

This chain links TRBV18 with TRBJ2-3; 8 nucleotides match TRBD2. CDR1 and CDR2 from the germline V gene are KGHSH and LQKENI. J gave up 0 bases and V 2 bases, and 4 bases lay outside the gene matches. The CDR3 spans 16 residues. This CDR3 is CASSPRLAGSTDTQYF. In DNA, the CDR3 is TGTGCCAGCTCACCAAGGCTAGCGGGCAGCACAGATACGCAGTATTTT.

The V call is TRBV18, the J call TRBJ2-3, with no clear D. Deletions cut 3 bases from V and 2 bases from J, with 15 bases between. Germline V gene sequence: CDR1 KGHSH, CDR2 LQKENI. The CDR3 consists of 16 residues. CDR3 protein: CASSPRQAGPTDTQYF. For the CDR3, the DNA is TGTGCCAGCTCACCCCGCCAGGCCGGGCCCACAGATACGCAGTATTTT.

V usage is TRBV4-1 and J usage is TRBJ1-2, with unresolved D. The CDR3 has 14 amino acids. V lost 1 base and J lost 0, with 6 bases in between. Germline CDR1 reads MGHRA; CDR2 reads YSYEKL. The CDR3 DNA follows: TGCGCCAGCAGCCAAGCTGGCTCTAACTATGGCTACACCTTC. This gives the protein CASSQAGSNYGYTF.

The V gene is TRBV5-5, the J gene TRBJ1-2; D unclear. Trimming cost V 2 bases and J 7 bases, with 9 bases left between them. CDR1 is SGHKS, CDR2 YYEKEE, per germline (reference sequence). This CDR3 contains 12 residues. The DNA of the CDR3 is TGTGCCAGCAGCTTTAATACAGTTGGCTACACCTTC. Translating gives CASSFNTVGYTF.

In this sample, this clone turned up once. The chain has TRBV4-1 and TRBJ2-3; D is unclear. Germline V gene lookup returns CDR1 MGHRA and CDR2 YSYEKL. This CDR3 is 13 amino acids long. V dropped 2 bases and J dropped 7 bases, with 10 bases sitting between them. The CDR3 region is CASSQLVGNTQYF. The CDR3 DNA is TGCGCCAGCAGCCAACTAGTAGGGAATACGCAGTATTTT.

The chain links TRBV15 to TRBJ2-7; 7 bases match TRBD2. V lost 0 bases and J lost 6; bases outside the gene matches: 8. The CDR3 runs 15 residues. CDR1 is LNHNV, CDR2 YYDKDF, per germline (reference sequence). The CDR3: CATSREVRGDGEQYF. CDR3 DNA: TGTGCCACCAGCAGAGAAGTTCGGGGGGACGGCGAGCAGTACTTC.

J is TRBJ1-1 and V is TRBV7-2, with D possibly TRBD1 on 5 matching bases. The CDR3 totals 17 residues. Per the germline V gene, CDR1 is SGHTA and CDR2 is FQGNSA. V shed 1 base and J shed 0 bases, with 15 bases lying between them. Here the CDR3 DNA reads TGTGCCAGCAGCTTAGTCGGGGGAGAGGGAATGAACACTGAAGCTTTCTTT. Its translation is CASSLVGGEGMNTEAFF.

The chain has TRBV7-2 and TRBJ2-3; TRBD1 or TRBD2 may be the D gene (5 bases each). Trimming took off 7 bases at V and 1 base at J, with 9 bases between the two ends. Per germline, CDR1 SGHTA and CDR2 FQGNSA. The CDR3 has 13 residues. The CDR3 sequence: CASKRGGTDTQYF. In DNA, the CDR3 is TGTGCCAGCAAACGGGGCGGCACAGATACGCAGTATTTT.

The rearrangement joins TRBV5-4 to TRBJ2-5; 7 nucleotides align to TRBD1. This CDR3 is built from 13 residues. The germline V gene has CDR1 SGHNT and CDR2 YYREEE (reference sequence). With V trimmed by 4 bases and J by 5 bases, 5 bases remained unmatched. The CDR3 protein is CASSGDRAETQYF. CDR3 DNA: TGTGCCAGCAGCGGCGACAGGGCGGAGACCCAGTACTTC.

This clone appeared a single time. The chain links TRBV28 to TRBJ2-7; TRBD2 is a possible D gene (5 bases). This CDR3 is built from 13 residues. CDR1 and CDR2 from the germline V gene are MDHEN and SYDVKM. The germline V and J ends were trimmed by 7 bases and 3 bases, with 13 bases remaining between them. Here the CDR3 reads CASTSPGYYEQYF. The DNA of the CDR3 is TGTGCCAGCACCTCCCCGGGATACTACGAGCAGTACTTC.

The chain joins TRBV5-8 to TRBJ2-1, with TRBD1 as a possible D gene (5 bases). The ends were cut back, 2 bases at V and 10 bases at J, with 10 bases in the middle. This CDR3 contains 12 residues. The germline gives CDR1 SGHTS, CDR2 YDEGEE. The CDR3 DNA reads as TGTGCCAGCAGCTTAAGGGGTCGGGAGCAGTTCTTC. Translating it yields CASSLRGREQFF.

This chain joins TRBV9 and TRBJ2-1; 9 bases line up with TRBD1. The CDR3 runs 15 residues. Germline V gene sequence: CDR1 SGDLS, CDR2 YYNGEE. Germline trimming cut 3 bases from V and 3 bases from J; bases unmatched to any gene: 4. The CDR3 protein is CASSGTGVGYNEQFF. The CDR3 nucleotides are TGTGCCAGCAGCGGGACAGGGGTTGGCTACAATGAGCAGTTCTTC.

This chain links TRBV7-9 with TRBJ1-3; a weak D match, TRBD1 (6 bases). Trimming pared 5 bases from V and 0 bases from J, leaving 8 bases between. The CDR3 is 14 amino acids. Germline values: CDR1 SEHNR, CDR2 FQNEAQ (reference sequence). CDR3 DNA: TGTGCCAGCAGCACGGGACACTCTGGAAACACCATATATTTT. Translating gives CASSTGHSGNTIYF.

The chain carries TRBV27 and TRBJ2-5, with 14 bases matching TRBD2. V trimming: 9 bases; J trimming: 2 bases; junction bases outside the gene matches: 14. Germline values: CDR1 MNHEY, CDR2 SMNVEV (reference sequence). CDR3 length: 18 residues. CDR3 residues: CASPVPGLAGEGQETQYF. CDR3 nucleotide sequence: TGTGCCAGTCCTGTACCGGGACTAGCGGGAGAGGGTCAAGAGACCCAGTACTTC.

The chain couples TRBV19 to TRBJ2-1, with 11 bases aligning to TRBD2. This CDR3 has 15 amino acids. Trimming removed 8 bases from V and 5 bases from J; junction bases left unmatched: 8. Germline V gives CDR1 LNHDA, CDR2 SQIVND (reference sequence). As DNA, the CDR3 is TGTGCCAGTGGCTTTAGCGGGAGGGGTAACAATGAGCAGTTCTTC. Its translation is CASGFSGRGNNEQFF.

The rearrangement uses TRBV7-2 and TRBJ2-7; TRBD2 aligns across 14 bases. Germline V gene lookup returns CDR1 SGHTA and CDR2 FQGNSA. The CDR3 spans 17 residues. Trimming cost V 5 bases and J 7 bases; bases outside gene matches: 13. This CDR3 reads CASSPHPTSGRAGEQYF. The CDR3 DNA is TGTGCCAGCAGCCCTCACCCGACTAGCGGGAGGGCGGGAGAGCAGTACTTC.

V gene TRBV6-7 combines with J gene TRBJ2-5, with 8 bases matching TRBD1. TRBV6-7 is assigned to the ORF class and has an uncertain function. The CDR3 is made up of 15 amino acids. After removal of 6 bases from V and 5 bases from J, the junction contained 11 bases not matched to a gene. The CDR3 DNA reads TGTGCCAGCAGCTTCTGGACAGGGATGGGGGAGACCCAGTACTTC. Translation gives CASSFWTGMGETQYF.